This TCR beta chain was recorded in a study of cytomegalovirus exposure and HLA in healthy donors. Background on the study: The same platform as the 650 to 700 first-cohort repertoires was used for the 120 validation repertoires, a later analysis reported.

Sequencing was performed with immunoSEQ multiplex PCR; in TCRdb, only in-frame clones are kept and a portion is missing. The sample carries 100,000 to 120,000 clones, approximately 87% recorded once. Study conclusions and caveats: In the roughly 120 validation repertoires, a later analysis found that first-cohort TCR clusters tended to co-occur. With high specificity and sensitivity, the classifier reportedly diagnosed cytomegalovirus status. TCR beta chains numbering some 160 were designated cytomegalovirus-associated.

Concerning this clone itself: Its antigen is still unknown.

The specimen sequenced was PBMCs. This clonotype was obtained from a woman aged 25 to 45 in good health and CMV-seropositive.

The CDR3 DNA is TGTGCCAGCAGCTGGGACAGGGGCTACGAGCAGTACTTC. Translated, it gives CASSWDRGYEQYF. The rearrangement joins TRBV5-6 to TRBJ2-7, with TRBD1 identical over 10 bases. Germline assignment: CDR1 SGHDT and CDR2 YYEEEE. This CDR3 comprises 13 residues. V gave up 3 bases and J gave up 3 bases; unmatched junction bases: 0.